The 20 T cell receptor beta chains presented below share a single source sample, sequenced in a study of blood T cell repertoires in COVID-19. The repertoire was sequenced with immunoSEQ multiplex PCR; TCRdb's copy has only in-frame clones and lacks some. The table shows roughly 240,000 clones, with approximately 84% occurring only once. Sequenced sample: peripheral blood. The source is a woman at least 80 years old with acute or convalescent COVID-19.

The chain has TRBV14 and TRBJ2-5; 9 bases fit TRBD2. Germline-derived CDR1 and CDR2 are SGHDN and FVKESK. The V and J ends lost 0 bases and 5 bases, in that order; junction bases with no gene match: 4. The CDR3 totals 15 residues. The CDR3 coding sequence is TGTGCCAGCAGCCAAGATAATGGACTAGCGGAGACCCAGTACTTC. This encodes CASSQDNGLAETQYF.

V is TRBV6-5 and J is TRBJ2-1, with no clear D. The germline CDR1 and CDR2 sequences are MNHEY and SVGAGI. The germline V and J ends were trimmed by 5 bases and 0 bases, with 11 bases remaining between them. The CDR3 is 15 residues long. The CDR3 coding sequence is TGTGCCAGCAGTCTTACTACCTTCTCCTACAATGAGCAGTTCTTC. It is translated as CASSLTTFSYNEQFF.

V is TRBV18 and J is TRBJ2-7; D is perhaps TRBD1 (5 bases). Trimming took 2 bases from V and 5 from J, leaving 10 bases between them. The CDR3 is 13 amino acids. CDR1 is KGHSH and CDR2 is LQKENI in the germline V gene. The CDR3 spells CASSPGAWDEQYF. The CDR3 coding sequence is TGTGCCAGCTCACCAGGGGCTTGGGACGAGCAGTACTTC.

This clone has only a few counts. The chain carries TRBV7-3 and TRBJ2-2; weak D call: TRBD1 (5 bases). In germline, CDR1 is SGHTA, CDR2 FQGTGA. The CDR3 loop spans 14 amino acids. The V gene lost 6 bases and the J gene lost 0 bases, with 8 bases spanning the gap. CDR3 sequence: CASSRQSNTGELFF. DNA of the CDR3: TGTGCCAGCAGTCGACAGTCGAACACCGGGGAGCTGTTTTTT.

The J gene is TRBJ1-3, the V gene TRBV7-2, with D possibly TRBD1 on 5 matching bases. V lost 7 bases, J lost 4 bases, and 14 bases lay in between. The CDR3 sequence is 14 residues long. Looked up from germline, CDR1 is SGHTA and CDR2 is FQGNSA. The CDR3 DNA is TGTGCCAGCACAGGGTTTCTAGGAGGAAACACCATATATTTT. It is translated as CASTGFLGGNTIYF. Based on the CDR3 plus reference TRBV7-2 and TRBJ1-3, the full variable domain is GAGVSQSPSNKVTEKGKDVELRCDPISGHTALYWYRQSLGQGLEFLIYFQGNSAPDKSGLPSDRFSAERTGGSVSTLTIQRTQQEDSAVYLCASTGFLGGNTIYFGEGSWLTVV.

This chain links TRBV11-1 with TRBJ2-3, with D possibly matching TRBD1 (5 bases). Trimming removed 1 base from V and 3 bases from J, with 11 bases in between. This CDR3 comprises 15 residues. Germline V gene data show CDR1 as SGHAT and CDR2 as FQDESV (reference sequence). The CDR3 sequence is CASSLGDSPTDTQYF. CDR3 sequence (DNA): TGTGCCAGCAGCTTAGGAGACAGCCCTACAGATACGCAGTATTTT.

The chain has TRBV3-1 (or the pseudogene TRBV3-2) and TRBJ2-7, with 10 bases matching TRBD2. Germline CDR1 reads LGHDT; CDR2 reads YNNKEL (reference sequence). The CDR3 runs to 16 residues. Unmatched junction bases numbered 8, after V lost 3 bases and J lost 3 bases. CDR3 in DNA: TGTGCCAGCAGCCAGCGGACTAGCGGAGTCTACTACGAGCAGTACTTC. It encodes CASSQRTSGVYYEQYF.

The chain combines TRBV6-2 or TRBV6-3 with TRBJ2-3; TRBD2 matches 7 bases. CDR1 is MNHEY, CDR2 SVGEGT, per germline. The V segment lost 0 bases and the J segment 1 base; nucleotides outside the gene matches: 10. The CDR3 covers 18 residues. The CDR3 sequence is CASSYSALRGIRTDTQYF. CDR3 nucleotide sequence: TGTGCCAGCAGTTACTCAGCCTTGCGGGGGATTCGCACAGATACGCAGTATTTT.

The rearrangement links TRBV18 to TRBJ2-1; 8 bases are a match to TRBD2. This CDR3 is 13 amino acids long. Germline V lookup: CDR1 KGHSH, CDR2 LQKENI. The V and J ends lost 5 bases and 5 bases, in that order; junction bases with no gene match: 2. CDR3: CASSTGLDNEQFF. Here the CDR3 DNA reads TGTGCCAGCTCAACGGGACTAGACAATGAGCAGTTCTTC.

The CDR3 bases are TGCGCCAGCAGCTTTGGCGGGACAGGGTTTCTTTCACCCCTCCACTTT. It translates to CASSFGGTGFLSPLHF. The chain joins TRBV5-1 to TRBJ1-6, with 9 bases fitting TRBD1. V lost 2 bases and J lost 9; bases outside the gene matches: 9. The length of the CDR3 is 16 residues. CDR1 and CDR2 from the germline V gene are SGHRS and YFSETQ.

V and J are TRBV4-3 and TRBJ2-7, with TRBD1 matching 7 bases. The CDR3 has 15 residues. The V gene end was trimmed by 3 bases and the J gene end by 2 bases; junction bases not matched to a gene: 7. CDR1 and CDR2 (germline): LGHNA, YSLEER. CDR3 DNA: TGCGCCAGCAGCCAGGCCCACAGGGGCACCTACGAGCAGTACTTC. Its protein product is CASSQAHRGTYEQYF.

The V call is TRBV19, the J call TRBJ1-3; the D is unclear. Trimming pared 7 bases from V and 1 base from J, leaving 5 bases between. Germline values: CDR1 LNHDA, CDR2 SQIVND (reference sequence). The CDR3 length is 12 residues. CDR3 residues: CASTGSGNTIYF. The CDR3 DNA reads TGTGCCAGTACAGGTTCTGGAAACACCATATATTTT. Drawing the rest from reference TRBV19 and TRBJ1-3, the complete variable domain is DGGITQSPKYLFRKEGQNVTLSCEQNLNHDAMYWYRQDPGQGLRLIYYSQIVNDFQKGDIAEGYSVSREKKESFPLTVTSAQKNPTAFYLCASTGSGNTIYFGEGSWLTVV.

This clone occurred a few times. The chain carries TRBV4-1 and TRBJ2-5; 9 bases align to TRBD2. Germline V gene sequence: CDR1 MGHRA, CDR2 YSYEKL. The length of the CDR3 is 17 residues. V was pared by 3 bases and J by 1 base, with 9 bases of the junction left unmatched. As DNA, the CDR3 is TGCGCCAGCAGCCACCATCGGGGTAGCGGGGGCCAAGAGACCCAGTACTTC. It yields the protein CASSHHRGSGGQETQYF.

This chain links TRBV6-6 with TRBJ1-2; a possible D gene is TRBD1 (6 bases). Germline V lookup: CDR1 MNHNY, CDR2 SVGAGI (reference sequence). Between the trimmed V and J ends, which lost 6 bases and 3 bases, there was a span of 11 bases. This CDR3 contains 13 residues. CDR3 nucleotide sequence: TGTGCCAGCAGCCCAACAGGGCACTATGGCTACACCTTC. The encoded protein is CASSPTGHYGYTF.

The chain uses TRBV6-5 and TRBJ1-6, with D perhaps matching TRBD1 (5 bases). V dropped 2 bases and J dropped 1 base, with 9 bases sitting between them. In germline, CDR1 is MNHEY, CDR2 SVGAGI. The CDR3 loop spans 16 amino acids. This CDR3 reads CASSYDSDSYNSPLHF. CDR3 DNA: TGTGCCAGCAGTTACGACAGTGATTCCTATAATTCACCCCTCCACTTT.

V usage is TRBV3-1 (or the pseudogene TRBV3-2) and J usage is TRBJ2-7, with D possibly matching TRBD1 (7 bases). Trimming removed 4 bases at V and 2 bases at J, with 15 bases between. The germline CDR1 and CDR2 sequences are LGHDT and YNNKEL (reference sequence). CDR3 length: 15 amino acids. CDR3 sequence (DNA): TGTGCCAGCAGCCTCCGTCAGGGGGGACCCTACGAGCAGTACTTC. It yields the protein CASSLRQGGPYEQYF.

This chain links TRBV4-1 with TRBJ2-3, with 8 bases matching TRBD2. The junction had 17 bases not matched to a gene; V was cut back by 5 bases and J by 4 bases. Germline V gene lookup returns CDR1 MGHRA and CDR2 YSYEKL. This CDR3 spans 18 amino acids. The CDR3: CASSERTTPGGGADTQYF. The CDR3 nucleotides read TGCGCCAGCAGCGAACGAACAACCCCGGGGGGGGGCGCAGATACGCAGTATTTT.

The CDR3 DNA reads TGTGCCAGCAGCTTAGTCCTAGCGGGATCCTACGAGCAGTACTTC. Protein: CASSLVLAGSYEQYF. This rearrangement joins TRBV11-2 to TRBJ2-7, with 9 bases matching TRBD2. V shed 1 base and J 1 base; nucleotides not matched to a gene: 2. Germline V lookup: CDR1 SGHAT, CDR2 FQNNGV. CDR3 length equals 15 residues. The whole variable domain, filled in from reference TRBV11-2 and TRBJ2-7, reads EAGVAQSPRYKIIEKRQSVAFWCNPISGHATLYWYQQILGQGPKLLIQFQNNGVVDDSQLPKDRFSAERLKGVDSTLKIQPAKLEDSAVYLCASSLVLAGSYEQYFGPGTRLTVT.

The chain links TRBV23-1 to TRBJ2-7; perhaps TRBD2 as D (5 bases). Being an ORF, TRBV23-1 has a function that is uncertain. Deletions cut 6 bases from V and 2 bases from J, with 14 bases between. CDR3 length: 14 amino acids. The CDR3 protein is CASRPREGPYEQYF. The CDR3 DNA reads as TGCGCCAGCAGACCTAGAGAGGGTCCCTACGAGCAGTACTTC.

The chain couples TRBV19 to TRBJ2-2, with TRBD1 matching 10 bases. The CDR3 length is 16 residues. Per germline, CDR1 LNHDA and CDR2 SQIVND (reference sequence). The J segment lost 6 bases and the V segment lost 9 bases, leaving 13 bases of the junction unmatched. The CDR3 DNA reads as TGTGCCAGCGGCAGACAGGGGGCCGGTAAGGCCGGGGAGCTGTTTTTT. Translation gives CASGRQGAGKAGELFF.